This TCR beta chain was sequenced during a study of blood T cell repertoires in COVID-19 (dated by TCRdb to 2020 to 2022). Concerning the study at large: The collaborator samples originated in the United States, Italy and Spain and spanned the acute and convalescent phases of COVID-19. The repertoires were released in a freely available public database intended as a resource for research on the immune response to SARS-CoV-2. The material from the prospective study consisted of cDNA or gDNA derived from T cells, B-cell-depleted T cells, or PBMCs. Where HLA class I and class II types were available, the types were taken from metadata supplied by the sample provider, not from assay-based typing. The dataset comprised deeply sampled blood TCRbeta repertoires from subjects exposed to, actively infected with, or recovered from COVID-19. Samples came from the ongoing ImmuneRACE study (first 160 participants) plus 1,254 subjects from 6 global collaborators. A de-identified subject ID, COVID-19 status, age in years and sex were almost always included in the sample metadata.

V is pared back by 4 bases and J by 2 bases, with 10 bases lying between the germline termini. From a lookup of the germline V gene, CDR1 and CDR2 are SGHRS and YFSETQ. CDR3 length: 13 amino acids, cysteine to phenylalanine. Only CDR3 DNA remains: 39 bases, in frame from the first base. One collaborating source in Seattle enrolled patients during active infection and followed them longitudinally through the course of disease. The collaborating institutions used their own protocols to collect whole blood in K2EDTA tubes. Collaborator samples were shipped for TCRbeta analysis as frozen whole blood, isolated PBMCs, or DNA extracted from either sample type. On this clone: Its cognate antigen has yet to be identified. One base away there is no much larger clone; base qualities are not given.

Results and caveats for the whole study, not just this receptor: The quantity of clinical and demographic metadata differed by source and by participant and was supplied without curation.

TCRbeta CDR3 regions were amplified from genomic DNA using the immunoSEQ Assay, a bias-controlled multiplex PCR. On the authors' methods: The number of nucleated cells in each sample was estimated from the amplification of reference gene primers within the assay. Sequence reads were collapsed and filtered to measure the absolute abundance of every unique TCRbeta CDR3 rearrangement. For each sample, productive Simpson clonality was calculated as the square root of Simpson's diversity index over productive rearrangements. TCRdb stores this immuneACCESS table with in-frame sequences only. Part of the clones is absent; in the studies checked, under half of the shortfall reflects unresolved V genes, and no reason is known for the rest. From that table come the V and J calls and clone size; the DNA was used to work out D and trimming. The sample table shows about 280,000 clones, and just under 90% are seen once. The ten largest clones add up to around 10% of the sample.

The sample comprised peripheral blood. This clonotype was sampled from a woman aged 25 to 39 with COVID-19, enrolled during active disease. The V gene is TRBV5-1 and the J gene is TRBJ2-7; D gene: possibly TRBD2, on 6 matching bases. The DNA sequence follows: TGCGCCAGCAGCCTCCCGGGGGCCTACGAGCAGTACTTC. Translated, it gives CASSLPGAYEQYF.